This TCR beta chain was observed in a study of tumor and adjacent non-tumor tissue in lung cancer. In the study overall: Each sample yielded around 4 million productive TCRbeta reads on average.

The germline CDR1 and CDR2 sequences are DFQATT and SNEGSKA (reference sequence). This CDR3 is built from 16 residues. The V and J ends lost 6 bases and 2 bases, in that order; junction bases with no gene match: 13. A modified ARM-PCR protocol with three rounds of nested PCR amplified TCRbeta. TCRdb analysed the multiplex PCR reads with MiXCR anew, one entry per CDR3 protein. The sample holds roughly 70,000 distinct CDR3 sequences, 55% to 70% seen once. The template was RNA from unsorted bulk tissue. The normal lung tissue was taken more than 3 cm from the tumor edge. Only a few counts were recorded for this clonotype.

The sample was distant non-tumor lung tissue. This chain joins TRBV20-1 and TRBJ2-5; 9 bases line up with TRBD2. This clonotype originated in a woman aged 45-59 years with non-small cell lung cancer. CDR3: CSAYSLALAGQETQYF. DNA for the CDR3: TGCAGTGCCTATAGTTTAGCGCTAGCGGGACAAGAGACCCAGTACTTC.